A selection of T cell receptor beta chains follows, all from one sample in a study of cytomegalovirus exposure and HLA in healthy donors. Here immunoSEQ multiplex PCR was the method, and the copy in TCRdb shows in-frame clones only, minus some. The table lists some 110,000 clones, 90% to 95% of them singletons. The sequencing sample was made of PBMCs. These receptors were taken from a young woman in good health and CMV-seronegative. Each CDR3 is given with its conserved first and last residue. A D gene is named only where the DNA matches it firmly. A row's size may be missing; if present it is once, few, many or a size class.

clone size: .
J gene: TRBJ2-3
D gene: .
V gene: TRBV10-2
CDR3 protein: CASSELRGTDTQYF
CDR3 DNA: TGCGCCAGCAGTGAGTTGAGGGGCACAGATACGCAGTATTTT

clone size: .
J gene: TRBJ2-7
D gene: .
V gene: TRBV28
CDR3 protein: CASTIPGHNYEQYF
CDR3 DNA: TGTGCCAGCACCATCCCGGGACATAACTACGAGCAGTACTTC

clone size: .
J gene: TRBJ1-2
D gene: TRBD1
V gene: TRBV7-9
CDR3 protein: CASSPPLAPGTGYYGYTF
CDR3 DNA: TGTGCCAGCAGCCCGCCCCTAGCTCCAGGGACAGGGTACTATGGCTACACCTTC

clone size: .
J gene: TRBJ2-7
D gene: .
V gene: TRBV13
CDR3 protein: CASSLAISGSSYEQYF
CDR3 DNA: TGTGCCAGCAGCTTAGCGATTAGCGGCAGCTCCTACGAGCAGTACTTC

clone size: .
J gene: TRBJ2-7
D gene: TRBD2
V gene: TRBV18
CDR3 protein: CASSFGGGANEQYF
CDR3 DNA: TGTGCCAGCTCTTTTGGCGGGGGGGCCAACGAGCAGTACTTC

clone size: .
J gene: TRBJ1-2
D gene: .
V gene: TRBV28
CDR3 protein: CASSFGQYGYTF
CDR3 DNA: TGTGCCAGCAGTTTTGGACAGTATGGCTACACCTTC

clone size: .
J gene: TRBJ2-7
D gene: TRBD1
V gene: TRBV2
CDR3 protein: CASTPDRDEQYF
CDR3 DNA: TGTGCCAGCACCCCGGACAGGGACGAGCAGTACTTC

clone size: .
J gene: TRBJ2-1
D gene: TRBD2
V gene: TRBV18
CDR3 protein: CASSPPGLAGANEQFF
CDR3 DNA: TGTGCCAGCTCACCACCGGGACTAGCGGGAGCCAATGAGCAGTTCTTC

clone size: .
J gene: TRBJ1-1
D gene: .
V gene: TRBV9
CDR3 protein: CASSVVGGNTEAFF
CDR3 DNA: TGTGCCAGCAGCGTAGTGGGGGGTAACACTGAAGCTTTCTTT

clone size: .
J gene: TRBJ2-5
D gene: TRBD2
V gene: TRBV6-7
CDR3 protein: CASSYLLLAGVLETQYF
CDR3 DNA: TGTGCCAGCAGTTACCTCCTGCTAGCGGGAGTTCTGGAGACCCAGTACTTC

clone size: .
J gene: TRBJ1-5
D gene: .
V gene: TRBV28
CDR3 protein: CASSSFQPQHF
CDR3 DNA: TGTGCCAGCAGTTCATTTCAGCCCCAGCATTTT

clone size: once
J gene: TRBJ2-1
D gene: .
V gene: TRBV28
CDR3 protein: CASLAGTSYNEQFF
CDR3 DNA: TGTGCCAGCCTGGCCGGGACATCATACAATGAGCAGTTCTTC

clone size: once
J gene: TRBJ2-7
D gene: TRBD1
V gene: TRBV9
CDR3 protein: CASSVGGQGFYEQYF
CDR3 DNA: TGTGCCAGCAGCGTAGGGGGACAGGGGTTCTACGAGCAGTACTTC

clone size: .
J gene: TRBJ2-7
D gene: TRBD2
V gene: TRBV6-1
CDR3 protein: CASSEFSGLAGGSSYEQYF
CDR3 DNA: TGTGCCAGCAGTGAATTCTCAGGACTAGCGGGAGGGAGCTCCTACGAGCAGTACTTC

clone size: .
J gene: TRBJ1-1
D gene: .
V gene: TRBV6-5
CDR3 protein: CASSQPGGSTEAFF
CDR3 DNA: TGTGCCAGCAGTCAGCCCGGGGGGAGCACTGAAGCTTTCTTT

clone size: once
J gene: TRBJ2-5
D gene: .
V gene: TRBV5-1
CDR3 protein: CASSLSGTPLQETQYF
CDR3 DNA: TGCGCCAGCAGCTTATCTGGGACACCCCTTCAAGAGACCCAGTACTTC

clone size: .
J gene: TRBJ2-1
D gene: TRBD2
V gene: TRBV4-2
CDR3 protein: CASSQDFSSGSGEQFF
CDR3 DNA: TGTGCCAGCAGCCAAGATTTCTCTAGCGGTTCAGGAGAGCAGTTCTTC

clone size: .
J gene: TRBJ2-7
D gene: TRBD1
V gene: TRBV5-4
CDR3 protein: CASSLLRDRGSYEQYF
CDR3 DNA: TGTGCCAGCAGCTTGTTGCGGGACAGGGGCTCCTACGAGCAGTACTTC

clone size: .
J gene: TRBJ1-1
D gene: .
V gene: TRBV7-9
CDR3 protein: CASEGLVTEAFF
CDR3 DNA: TGTGCCAGCGAGGGACTGGTCACTGAAGCTTTCTTT

clone size: .
J gene: TRBJ1-2
D gene: TRBD1
V gene: TRBV28
CDR3 protein: CASSSQGQGNYGYTF
CDR3 DNA: TGTGCCAGCAGTTCCCAAGGACAGGGAAACTATGGCTACACCTTC

clone size: .
J gene: TRBJ2-7
D gene: TRBD1
V gene: TRBV6-1
CDR3 protein: CASRTRTGGPYEQYF
CDR3 DNA: TGTGCCAGCAGGACACGTACAGGGGGTCCCTACGAGCAGTACTTC

clone size: .
J gene: TRBJ2-6
D gene: .
V gene: TRBV10-3
CDR3 protein: CAISELPQGGANVLTF
CDR3 DNA: TGTGCCATCAGTGAACTCCCGCAGGGGGGAGCCAACGTCCTGACTTTC